Listed here is a single T cell receptor (beta chain). Its antigen is still unknown. The sample is drawn from a study of T cell responses to AZD1222 COVID-19 vaccine. Study information: Second-dose timings of about 4 or about 12 weeks were pooled.

V was shortened by 4 bases and J by 0 bases, with 13 bases between the two germline ends. From germline, CDR1 is SGHRS and CDR2 YFSETQ. The CDR3 covers 15 residues. Findings and caveats of the study: Donors were largely white British and mainly female; clonal diversity was possibly underestimated. Samples come after the peak T cell response, not at day 14. Targeting of unmutated variant regions was reportedly seen in nearly half of spike-specific TCRs.

Sequencing was performed with immunoSEQ multiplex PCR; in TCRdb, only in-frame clones are kept and a portion is missing. This table has 75,000 to 100,000 clones, 65% to 90% appearing once. Sequencing was performed on peripheral blood, taken on day 0 of AZD1222 vaccination. V is TRBV5-1 and J is TRBJ1-2; no firm D call. This TCR was recovered from an adult in good health. The CDR3 sequence: CASSPRTATNYGYTF. The CDR3 DNA follows: TGCGCCAGCAGCCCGCGAACGGCTACTAACTATGGCTACACCTTC.